The 18 T cell receptor beta chains presented below share a single source sample, sequenced in a study of cytomegalovirus exposure and HLA in healthy donors. Generated by immunoSEQ multiplex PCR, the TCRdb table keeps only in-frame clones and is missing some. This sample has under 400,000 clones, with approximately 85% found just once. The material sequenced was PBMCs. These receptors all stem from a man aged 30 to 45 in good health and CMV-seronegative.

J is TRBJ1-1 and V is TRBV6-6, with D possibly matching TRBD1 (6 bases). This CDR3 is built from 15 residues. Trimming left V 5 bases short and J 1 base short, with 14 bases between. From germline, CDR1 is MNHNY and CDR2 SVGAGI (reference sequence). The CDR3 region is CASSPKTGRNTEAFF. CDR3 coding DNA: TGTGCCAGCAGTCCTAAGACAGGAAGGAACACTGAAGCTTTCTTT.

The V and J genes are TRBV25-1 and TRBJ1-1, with D possibly matching TRBD1 (6 bases). The CDR3 spans 16 residues. V was shortened by 1 base and J by 2 bases, with 14 bases between the two germline ends. Germline V CDR1 and CDR2: MGHDK, SYGVNS. In DNA form, the CDR3 reads TGTGCCAGCAGTGAATCCGCGCAGGGGATCAACACTGAAGCTTTCTTT. Translated: CASSESAQGINTEAFF. The full variable domain, in which reference TRBV25-1 and TRBJ1-1 provide the parts outside the CDR3, is EADIYQTPRYLVIGTGKKITLECSQTMGHDKMYWYQQDPGMELHLIHYSYGVNSTEKGDLSSESTVSRIRTEHFPLTLESARPSHTSQYLCASSESAQGINTEAFFGQGTRLTVV.

The V gene is TRBV18, the J gene TRBJ2-2; 10 bases align to TRBD2. This CDR3 contains 18 residues. With V trimmed by 3 bases and J by 3 bases, 10 bases remained unmatched. Germline V CDR1 and CDR2: KGHSH, LQKENI. CDR3 in amino acids: CASSPLAGASGDTGELFF. The CDR3 coding sequence is TGTGCCAGCTCACCCCTAGCGGGGGCGTCGGGGGACACCGGGGAGCTGTTTTTT.

The chain links TRBV6-1 to TRBJ1-1; no reliable D call. V gave up 7 bases and J gave up 0 bases, with 12 bases separating them. Germline lookup yields CDR1 MNHNS and CDR2 SASEGT. This CDR3 is built from 14 residues. CDR3 sequence reads: CASIGADLNTEAFF. The CDR3 DNA sequence: TGTGCCAGCATTGGTGCAGATTTGAACACTGAAGCTTTCTTT.

The chain links TRBV18 to TRBJ2-7; possible D gene TRBD1, 6 bases. V lost 3 bases to trimming and J lost 3 bases, with 9 bases between them. Germline-derived CDR1 and CDR2 are KGHSH and LQKENI. The CDR3 is made up of 13 amino acids. This CDR3 is CASSPGQIYEQYF. CDR3 DNA sequence: TGTGCCAGCTCACCTGGACAGATCTACGAGCAGTACTTC.

This chain connects TRBV30 to TRBJ1-2; 7 positions agree with TRBD1. Germline loops: CDR1 GTSNPN, CDR2 SVGIG (reference sequence). J was trimmed by 5 bases and V by 3 bases; bases with no gene match: 6. This CDR3 region has 13 residues. The CDR3 coding sequence is TGTGCCTGGAGAAGTCCGGGACAGTATGGCTACACCTTC. Protein: CAWRSPGQYGYTF. Together with reference TRBV30 and TRBJ1-2, the CDR3 gives the full variable domain: SQTIHQWPATLVQPVGSPLSLECTVEGTSNPNLYWYRQAAGRGLQLLFYSVGIGQISSEVPQNLSASRPQDRQFILSSKKLLLSDSGFYLCAWRSPGQYGYTFGSGTRLTVV.

The chain has TRBV2 and TRBJ1-4, with D perhaps matching TRBD1 (5 bases). V lost 1 base to trimming and J lost 5 bases, with 11 bases between them. The CDR3 sequence is 15 residues long. Looked up from germline, CDR1 is SNHLY and CDR2 is FYNNEI. In DNA form, the CDR3 reads TGTGCCAGCAGTGAAGGAAGGGGCGGAAATGAAAAACTGTTTTTT. Its protein is CASSEGRGGNEKLFF.

The chain uses TRBV23-1 and TRBJ1-1, with 8 bases aligning to TRBD1. TRBV23-1 is recorded as an ORF, its role being uncertain. This CDR3 contains 13 residues. Trimming took 9 bases from V and 5 from J; bases not matched to a gene: 8. CDR3 nucleotide sequence: TGCGCCAGACGAGACAGGGGAGGAACTGAAGCTTTCTTT. Translated: CARRDRGGTEAFF.

DNA of the CDR3: TGTGCCAGCAATGGGGACAGCAACTATGGCTACACCTTC. Its translation: CASNGDSNYGYTF. The chain links TRBV2 to TRBJ1-2; TRBD1 aligns across 7 bases. V was pared by 7 bases and J by 2 bases, with 4 bases of the junction left unmatched. The CDR3 runs 13 residues. In germline, CDR1 is SNHLY, CDR2 FYNNEI.

The rearrangement joins TRBV27 to TRBJ2-2; D is ambiguous. The CDR3 extends over 15 amino acids. V was pared by 5 bases and J by 7 bases, with 17 bases between. CDR1 is MNHEY, CDR2 SMNVEV, per germline (reference sequence). CDR3 nucleotides: TGTGCCAGCAGTCTTCCTCACGGTAGTGACGGGGAGCTGTTTTTT. This encodes CASSLPHGSDGELFF.

This sequence joins TRBV29-1 and TRBJ2-1; TRBD2 aligns across 9 bases. Germline V gene sequence: CDR1 SQVTM, CDR2 ANQGSEA. The CDR3 runs to 15 residues. The J segment lost 7 bases and the V segment lost 4 bases, leaving 11 bases of the junction unmatched. CDR3 loop: CSVGAGTSLRNEQFF. The CDR3 coding sequence is TGCAGCGTTGGGGCCGGGACTAGCCTTCGGAATGAGCAGTTCTTC.

On this clone: The same CDR3 can be traced to other DNA sequences in this sample. The rearrangement links TRBV5-1 to TRBJ1-1; D may be TRBD1 (5 bases). The length of the CDR3 is 14 residues. V lost 4 bases to trimming and J lost 1 base, with 11 bases between them. The V gene's germline CDR1 is SGHRS and CDR2 YFSETQ. The CDR3 region is CASSLTGGNTEAFF. The CDR3 coding sequence is TGCGCCAGCAGCCTGACCGGGGGGAACACTGAAGCTTTCTTT.

The sample holds a few counts of this clone. Other DNA sequences in this specimen translate into the identical CDR3. The rearrangement links TRBV29-1 to TRBJ2-7; 9 nucleotides line up with TRBD1. After removal of 6 bases from V and 6 bases from J, the junction contained 12 bases not matched to a gene. Germline CDR1 reads SQVTM; CDR2 reads ANQGSEA. This CDR3 spans 14 amino acids. CDR3 sequence reads: CSVAQGAVLAEQYF. DNA for the CDR3: TGCAGCGTCGCACAGGGGGCGGTCCTCGCCGAGCAGTACTTC.

This clone was detected only once. The chain recombines TRBV2 with TRBJ2-4; 12 nucleotides align to TRBD2. The germline gives CDR1 SNHLY, CDR2 FYNNEI. The CDR3 loop spans 18 amino acids. V gave up 6 bases and J gave up 0 bases; unmatched junction bases: 9. CDR3 DNA sequence: TGTGCCAGCAGCCAGGCTAGCGGGGGGGTCCTAGCCAAAAACATTCAGTACTTC. Its protein product is CASSQASGGVLAKNIQYF.

This clone has more than one count but fewer than ten. An end of the junction differs from the germline gene, which may be a read error. This chain links TRBV19 with TRBJ1-2; D ambiguous. This CDR3 is built from 13 residues. The germline V gene encodes CDR1 LNHDA and CDR2 SQIVND (reference sequence). CDR3 sequence reads: CASRIVGYYGYTF. CDR3 in DNA: TGTGCCAGTAGGATAGTCGGGTACTATGGCTACACCTTC.

The rearrangement uses TRBV18 and TRBJ1-1; D gene unclear. CDR1 and CDR2 from the germline V gene are KGHSH and LQKENI. The CDR3 is 14 residues long. V shed 2 bases and J shed 2 bases, with 9 bases lying between them. The CDR3 DNA sequence: TGTGCCAGCTCACCAGGGCAGCATAACACTGAAGCTTTCTTT. Its translation is CASSPGQHNTEAFF.

This chain's CDR3 is CASTIITGRNTEAFF. In DNA, the CDR3 is TGTGCCAGTACGATTATAACAGGGAGGAACACTGAAGCTTTCTTT. The rearrangement links TRBV19 to TRBJ1-1, with TRBD1 as a possible D gene (6 bases). The CDR3 consists of 15 residues. Trimming took off 7 bases at V and 1 base at J, with 16 bases between the two ends. Germline V gene sequence: CDR1 LNHDA, CDR2 SQIVND (reference sequence).

The chain recombines TRBV11-3 with TRBJ1-5, with D possibly being TRBD1 (5 bases). CDR3 length equals 18 residues. Deletions cut 3 bases from V and 0 bases from J, with 18 bases between. CDR1 and CDR2 from the germline V gene are SGHNT and YENEEA. DNA of the CDR3: TGTGCCAGCAGCTTCTGGGCAGGGCAGGACTATAGCAATCAGCCCCAGCATTTT. This sequence encodes CASSFWAGQDYSNQPQHF.